This T cell receptor beta chain comes out of a study of blood T cell repertoires in COVID-19. Study at large: The United States, Italy and Spain were the sources of the acute and convalescent COVID-19 samples.

The CDR3 contains 15 residues. From germline, CDR1 is LGHDT and CDR2 YNNKEL (reference sequence). Trimming removed 2 bases from V and 5 bases from J; junction bases left unmatched: 2. Profiled with immunoSEQ multiplex PCR; TCRdb holds only in-frame clones, not every one. The sample gives over 100,000 clones, 80% to 90% of which show up once; less than 1.5% is in the top ten. The sequence came from a man aged 40-55 years with acute or convalescent COVID-19. The sequenced sample was peripheral blood. The V gene is TRBV3-1 (or the pseudogene TRBV3-2), the J gene TRBJ2-2, with 10 bases that match TRBD1. The CDR3: CASSQWTGGTGELFF. Here the CDR3 DNA reads TGTGCCAGCAGCCAATGGACAGGGGGGACCGGGGAGCTGTTTTTT.